The present T cell receptor beta chain was sequenced within a study of blood T cell repertoires in COVID-19. Across the whole study: The United States, Italy and Spain supplied acute and convalescent COVID-19 samples.

Individuals in the exposed group had encountered a COVID-19 case within 2 weeks preceding study entry. Method: immunoSEQ multiplex PCR; TCRdb's copy keeps in-frame clones and lacks some. The sample consists of around 240,000 clones, around 89% of them appearing once. Germline V gene data show CDR1 as SNHLY and CDR2 as FYNNEI. The CDR3 consists of 16 residues. V lost 2 bases, J lost 9 bases, and 20 bases lay in between. The sequence was obtained from a man aged 50-60 years who had been exposed to COVID-19. This chain joins TRBV2 and TRBJ2-1; no reliable D call. The specimen was PBMCs or T cells enriched from blood (not recorded which). CDR3 nucleotides: TGTGCCAGCAGTGAACTGAGACTTTCTGTGGTGGGTGAGCAGTTCTTC. Its translation: CASSELRLSVVGEQFF.